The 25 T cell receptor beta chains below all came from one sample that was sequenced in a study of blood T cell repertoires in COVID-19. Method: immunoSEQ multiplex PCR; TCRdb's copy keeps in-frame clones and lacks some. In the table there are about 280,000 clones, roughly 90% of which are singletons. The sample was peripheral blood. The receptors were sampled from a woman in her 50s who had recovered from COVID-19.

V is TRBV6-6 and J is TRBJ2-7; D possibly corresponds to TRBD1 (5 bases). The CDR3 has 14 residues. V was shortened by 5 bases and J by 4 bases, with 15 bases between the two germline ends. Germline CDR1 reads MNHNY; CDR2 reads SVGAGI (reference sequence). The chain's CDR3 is CASSPTGHLYEQYF. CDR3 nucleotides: TGTGCCAGCAGTCCCACCGGACACCTATACGAGCAGTACTTC.

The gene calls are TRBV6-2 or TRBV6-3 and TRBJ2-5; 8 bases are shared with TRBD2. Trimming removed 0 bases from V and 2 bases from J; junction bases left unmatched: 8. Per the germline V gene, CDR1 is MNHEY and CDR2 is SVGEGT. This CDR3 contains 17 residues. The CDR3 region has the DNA TGTGCCAGCAGTTACTCGTCCAGCGGGAGACTTCAAGAGACCCAGTACTTC. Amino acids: CASSYSSSGRLQETQYF.

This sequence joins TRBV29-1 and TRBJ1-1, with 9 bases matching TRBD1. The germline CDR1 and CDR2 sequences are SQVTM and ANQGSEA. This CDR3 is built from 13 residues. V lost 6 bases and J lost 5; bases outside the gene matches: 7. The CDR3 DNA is TGCAGCGTCCGAGGGACAGGGTGGACTGAAGCTTTCTTT. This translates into CSVRGTGWTEAFF. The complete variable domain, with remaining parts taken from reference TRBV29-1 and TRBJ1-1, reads SAVISQKPSRDICQRGTSLTIQCQVDSQVTMMFWYRQQPGQSLTLIATANQGSEATYESGFVIDKFPISRPNLTFSTLTVSNMSPEDSSIYLCSVRGTGWTEAFFGQGTRLTVV.

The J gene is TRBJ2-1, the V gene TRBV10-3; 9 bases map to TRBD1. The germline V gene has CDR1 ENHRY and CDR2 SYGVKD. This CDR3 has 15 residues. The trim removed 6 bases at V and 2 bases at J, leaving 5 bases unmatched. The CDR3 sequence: CAIRGDRETYNEQFF. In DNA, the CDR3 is TGTGCCATCAGGGGGGACAGGGAGACCTACAATGAGCAGTTCTTC.

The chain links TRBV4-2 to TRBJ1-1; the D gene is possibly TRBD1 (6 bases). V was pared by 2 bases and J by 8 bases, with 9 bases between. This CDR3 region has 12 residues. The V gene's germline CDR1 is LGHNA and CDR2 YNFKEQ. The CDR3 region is CASSQLQGEAFF. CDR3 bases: TGTGCCAGCAGCCAACTCCAGGGGGAAGCTTTCTTT.

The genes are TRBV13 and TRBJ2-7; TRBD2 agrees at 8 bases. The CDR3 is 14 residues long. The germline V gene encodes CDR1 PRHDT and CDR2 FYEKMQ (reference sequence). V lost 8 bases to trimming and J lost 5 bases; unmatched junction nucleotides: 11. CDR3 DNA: TGTGCCAGCGGCTCAGCGGGAGTGATCAACGAGCAGTACTTC. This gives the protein CASGSAGVINEQYF.

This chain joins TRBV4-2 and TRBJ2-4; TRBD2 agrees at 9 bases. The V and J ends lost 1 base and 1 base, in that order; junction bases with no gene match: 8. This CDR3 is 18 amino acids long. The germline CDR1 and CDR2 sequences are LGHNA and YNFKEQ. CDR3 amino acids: CASSQVSRSGGAKNIQYF. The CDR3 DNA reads TGTGCCAGCAGCCAAGTTTCTAGAAGCGGGGGGGCCAAAAACATTCAGTACTTC.

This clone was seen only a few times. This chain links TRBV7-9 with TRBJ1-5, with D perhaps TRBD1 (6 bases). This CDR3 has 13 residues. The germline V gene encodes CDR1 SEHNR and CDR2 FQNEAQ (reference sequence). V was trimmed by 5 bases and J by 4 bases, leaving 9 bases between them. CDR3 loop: CASSLQGNQPQHF. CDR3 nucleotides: TGTGCCAGCAGCCTTCAGGGGAATCAGCCCCAGCATTTT.

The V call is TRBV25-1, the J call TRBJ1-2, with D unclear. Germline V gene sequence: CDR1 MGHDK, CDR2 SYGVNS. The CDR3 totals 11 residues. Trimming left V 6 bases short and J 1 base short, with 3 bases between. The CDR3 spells CASRSNYGYTF. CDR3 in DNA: TGTGCCAGCAGGAGTAACTATGGCTACACCTTC.

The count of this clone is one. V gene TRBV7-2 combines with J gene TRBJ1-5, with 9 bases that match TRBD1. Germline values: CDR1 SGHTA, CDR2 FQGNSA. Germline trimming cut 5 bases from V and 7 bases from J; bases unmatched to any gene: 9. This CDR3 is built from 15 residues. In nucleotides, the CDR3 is TGTGCCAGCAGCACCAGACAGGGGGAAGGACAGCCCCAGCATTTT. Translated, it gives CASSTRQGEGQPQHF.

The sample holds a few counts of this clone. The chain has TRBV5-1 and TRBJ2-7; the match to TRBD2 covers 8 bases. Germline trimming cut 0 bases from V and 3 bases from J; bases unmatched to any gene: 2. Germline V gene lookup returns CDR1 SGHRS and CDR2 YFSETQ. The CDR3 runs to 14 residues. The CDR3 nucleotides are TGCGCCAGCAGCTTGGACGGGGGGGACTACGAGCAGTACTTC. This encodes CASSLDGGDYEQYF.

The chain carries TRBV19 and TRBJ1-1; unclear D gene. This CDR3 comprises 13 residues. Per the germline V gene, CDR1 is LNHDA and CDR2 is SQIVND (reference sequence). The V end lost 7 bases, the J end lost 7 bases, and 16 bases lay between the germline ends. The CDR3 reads CASIERESDEAFF. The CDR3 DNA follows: TGTGCCAGTATCGAGCGGGAGTCGGATGAAGCTTTCTTT.

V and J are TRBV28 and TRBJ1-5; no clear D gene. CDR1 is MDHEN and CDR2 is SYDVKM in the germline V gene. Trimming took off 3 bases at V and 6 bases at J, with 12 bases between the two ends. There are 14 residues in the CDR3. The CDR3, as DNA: TGTGCCAGCAGTTTCCAATTGGTCGGTCAGCCCCAGCATTTT. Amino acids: CASSFQLVGQPQHF.

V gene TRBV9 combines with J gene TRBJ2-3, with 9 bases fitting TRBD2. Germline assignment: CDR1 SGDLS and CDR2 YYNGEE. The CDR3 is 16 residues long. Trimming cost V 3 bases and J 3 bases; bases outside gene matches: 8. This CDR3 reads CASSGGTSPRTDTQYF. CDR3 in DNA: TGTGCCAGCAGCGGCGGGACTAGCCCCAGGACAGATACGCAGTATTTT.

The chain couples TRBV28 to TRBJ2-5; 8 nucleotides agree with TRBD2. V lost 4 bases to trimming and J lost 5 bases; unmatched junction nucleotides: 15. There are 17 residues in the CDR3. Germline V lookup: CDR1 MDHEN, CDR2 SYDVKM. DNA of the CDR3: TGTGCCAGCAGTTCCTCACTGGACGGGAGGGAATTGGAGACCCAGTACTTC. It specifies CASSSSLDGRELETQYF.

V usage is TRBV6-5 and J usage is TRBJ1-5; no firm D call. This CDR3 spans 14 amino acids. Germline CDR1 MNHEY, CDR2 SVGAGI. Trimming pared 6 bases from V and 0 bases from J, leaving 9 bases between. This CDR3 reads CASREGYSNQPQHF. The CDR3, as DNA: TGTGCCAGCAGAGAGGGCTATAGCAATCAGCCCCAGCATTTT.

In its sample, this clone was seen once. The CDR3 DNA is TGTGCCAGCAGTATCGGGACAGGGTACGGCTACACCTTC. This sequence encodes CASSIGTGYGYTF. The chain recombines TRBV28 with TRBJ1-2, with 9 bases identical to TRBD1. CDR1 and CDR2 from the germline V gene are MDHEN and SYDVKM. The CDR3 spans 13 residues. The trim removed 5 bases at V and 8 bases at J, leaving 6 bases unmatched.

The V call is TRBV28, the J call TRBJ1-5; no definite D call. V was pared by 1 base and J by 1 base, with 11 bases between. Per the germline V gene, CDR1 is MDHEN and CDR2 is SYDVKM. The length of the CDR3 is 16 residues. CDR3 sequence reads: CASSLSLVPSNQPQHF. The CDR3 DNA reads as TGTGCCAGCAGTTTATCGCTAGTGCCGAGCAATCAGCCCCAGCATTTT.

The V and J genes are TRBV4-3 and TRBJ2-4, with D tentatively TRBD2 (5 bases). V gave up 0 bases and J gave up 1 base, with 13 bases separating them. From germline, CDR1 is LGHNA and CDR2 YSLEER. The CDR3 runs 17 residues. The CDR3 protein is CASSQDLRIAAKNIQYF. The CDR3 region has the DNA TGCGCCAGCAGCCAAGATCTGAGGATAGCGGCCAAAAACATTCAGTACTTC.

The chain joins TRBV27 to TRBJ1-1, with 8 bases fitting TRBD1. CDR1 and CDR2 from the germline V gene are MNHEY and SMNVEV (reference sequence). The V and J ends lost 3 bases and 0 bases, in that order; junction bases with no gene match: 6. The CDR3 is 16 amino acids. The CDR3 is CASSFSGGLMNTEAFF. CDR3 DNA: TGTGCCAGCAGTTTTTCAGGGGGCTTGATGAACACTGAAGCTTTCTTT.

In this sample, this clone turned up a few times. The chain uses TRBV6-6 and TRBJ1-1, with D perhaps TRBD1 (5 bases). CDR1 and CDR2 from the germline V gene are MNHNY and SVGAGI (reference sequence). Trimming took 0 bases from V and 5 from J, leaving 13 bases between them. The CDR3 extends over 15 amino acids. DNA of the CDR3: TGTGCCAGCAGTTACTCCGGGGGTGATTGGACTGAAGCTTTCTTT. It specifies CASSYSGGDWTEAFF.

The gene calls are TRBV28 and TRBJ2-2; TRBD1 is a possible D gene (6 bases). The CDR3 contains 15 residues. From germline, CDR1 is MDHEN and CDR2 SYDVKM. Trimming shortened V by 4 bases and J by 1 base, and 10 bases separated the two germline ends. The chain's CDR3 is CASSYPGQNTGELFF. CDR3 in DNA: TGTGCCAGCAGTTACCCGGGACAGAACACCGGGGAGCTGTTTTTT.

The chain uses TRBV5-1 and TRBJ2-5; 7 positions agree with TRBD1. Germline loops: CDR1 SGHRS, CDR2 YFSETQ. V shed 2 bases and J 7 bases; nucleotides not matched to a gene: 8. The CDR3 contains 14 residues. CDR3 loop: CASSLGQAWGTQYF. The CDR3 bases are TGCGCCAGCAGCTTAGGACAGGCTTGGGGGACCCAGTACTTC.

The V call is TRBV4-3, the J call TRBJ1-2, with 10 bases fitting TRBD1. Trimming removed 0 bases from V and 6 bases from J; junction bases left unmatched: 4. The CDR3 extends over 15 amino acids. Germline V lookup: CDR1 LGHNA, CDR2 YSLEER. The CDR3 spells CASSQDSGTGDGYTF. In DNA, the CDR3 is TGCGCCAGCAGCCAAGATTCCGGGACAGGGGATGGCTACACCTTC.

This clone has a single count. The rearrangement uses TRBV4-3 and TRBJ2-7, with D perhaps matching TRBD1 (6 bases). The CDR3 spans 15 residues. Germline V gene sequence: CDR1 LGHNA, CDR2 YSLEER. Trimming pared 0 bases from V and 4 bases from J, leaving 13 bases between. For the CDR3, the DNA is TGCGCCAGCAGCCAAGAGCTAAGGGGACAATACGAGCAGTACTTC. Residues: CASSQELRGQYEQYF.